The 15 T cell receptor beta chains below all came from one sample that was sequenced in a study of cytomegalovirus exposure and HLA in healthy donors (dated by TCRdb to the late 2010s). The library was prepared using the immunoSEQ multiplex PCR assay. For the multiplex PCR, a mixture combining 60 forward primers for TCR Vbeta segments and 13 reverse primers for TCR Jbeta segments was used. In TCRdb, the immuneACCESS table is reduced to in-frame sequences with V and J assigned. These tables do not hold every clone; where another copy was compared, an unresolved V gene accounts for under half, and the others remain unexplained. The sample table contains about 170,000 clones; only one count was recorded for about 80% of them. The ten top clones hold about 2.1% of the sample. Material for sequencing was PBMCs. The receptor set was obtained from a woman aged 25 to 39 in good health and CMV-seropositive.

The rearrangement uses TRBV30 and TRBJ2-3; 7 bases agree with TRBD2. Trimming at V came to 6 bases and at J to 7 bases, leaving 16 bases not matched to a gene. The CDR3 has 15 amino acids. Per germline, CDR1 GTSNPN and CDR2 SVGIG (reference sequence). CDR3 bases: TGTGCCTGTTCTCCGCACAGTGGGGGGGGGAATACGCAGTATTTT. As protein: CACSPHSGGGNTQYF.

The rearrangement links TRBV27 to TRBJ2-1; 10 positions agree with TRBD1. The CDR3 has 13 amino acids. The V gene end was trimmed by 3 bases and the J gene end by 14 bases; junction bases not matched to a gene: 7. CDR1 and CDR2 (germline): MNHEY, SMNVEV (reference sequence). CDR3 nucleotide sequence: TGTGCCAGCAGTTTTTCCCGACAGGGGGCAGAGTTCTTC. This gives the protein CASSFSRQGAEFF.

This clone was counted only a few times. The chain is built from TRBV5-1 and TRBJ1-2; no clear D. Deletions cut 0 bases from V and 0 bases from J, with 6 bases between. CDR3 size: 14 residues. The germline V gene has CDR1 SGHRS and CDR2 YFSETQ. The CDR3 protein is CASSLVPANYGYTF. The CDR3 DNA sequence: TGCGCCAGCAGCTTGGTCCCAGCTAACTATGGCTACACCTTC.

The gene calls are TRBV7-2 and TRBJ2-1; D ambiguous. Germline V gives CDR1 SGHTA, CDR2 FQGNSA. This CDR3 region has 11 residues. V shed 5 bases and J shed 5 bases, with 4 bases lying between them. The CDR3: CASSPDNEQFF. Written as DNA, the CDR3 is TGTGCCAGCAGCCCAGACAATGAGCAGTTCTTC.

Turning to this clone: As the CDR3 is not closed by the conserved phenylalanine or tryptophan, this likely results from a read error. For the CDR3, the DNA is TGTGCCAGCGAGGGTCGGGGACAGGGGGCAGATACGCAGTATGTT. Amino acid sequence: CASEGRGQGADTQYV. This chain connects TRBV9 to TRBJ2-3; 11 bases agree with TRBD1. Losses at the gene ends were 7 bases for V and 4 bases for J; bases not matched to a gene: 8. Germline-derived CDR1 and CDR2 are SGDLS and YYNGEE. The CDR3 covers 15 residues.

This rearrangement joins TRBV29-1 to TRBJ1-1, with 7 bases identical to TRBD1. Germline trimming cut 7 bases from V and 7 bases from J; bases unmatched to any gene: 9. The germline gives CDR1 SQVTM, CDR2 ANQGSEA. The CDR3 totals 12 residues. CDR3 DNA sequence: TGCAGCGCCGCACTGGGACAGCGTGAAGCTTTCTTT. It is translated as CSAALGQREAFF.

The chain combines TRBV25-1 with TRBJ2-3; 7 nucleotides line up with TRBD2. Germline CDR1 is MGHDK and CDR2 is SYGVNS. The V and J ends lost 5 bases and 0 bases, in that order; junction bases with no gene match: 11. The CDR3 runs to 17 residues. The CDR3 protein is CASSLAEGRASTDTQYF. The CDR3, as DNA: TGTGCCAGCAGTCTAGCGGAAGGTCGAGCTAGCACAGATACGCAGTATTTT.

The chain couples TRBV6-5 to TRBJ2-3; D is perhaps TRBD2 (5 bases). Per germline, CDR1 MNHEY and CDR2 SVGAGI. The CDR3 contains 14 residues. Trimming left V 6 bases short and J 2 bases short, with 12 bases between. The CDR3 DNA reads TGTGCCAGCAGATTTAGCGCAAACACAGATACGCAGTATTTT. It yields the protein CASRFSANTDTQYF.

J is TRBJ1-3 and V is TRBV30, with 7 bases matching TRBD1. V shed 0 bases and J 3 bases; nucleotides not matched to a gene: 2. Germline V gene lookup returns CDR1 GTSNPN and CDR2 SVGIG (reference sequence). The CDR3 sequence is 14 residues long. The CDR3 spells CAWSVQGHGNTIYF. Here the CDR3 DNA reads TGTGCCTGGAGTGTACAGGGGCATGGAAACACCATATATTTT. Full variable domain (outside the CDR3, taken from reference TRBV30 and TRBJ1-3): SQTIHQWPATLVQPVGSPLSLECTVEGTSNPNLYWYRQAAGRGLQLLFYSVGIGQISSEVPQNLSASRPQDRQFILSSKKLLLSDSGFYLCAWSVQGHGNTIYFGEGSWLTVV.

This chain joins TRBV4-3 and TRBJ2-7; 13 nucleotides agree with TRBD2. Germline V gene data show CDR1 as LGHNA and CDR2 as YSLEER. V lost 4 bases and J lost 0; bases outside the gene matches: 9. The CDR3 extends over 18 amino acids. CDR3 in DNA: TGCGCCAGCAGCCGGCGACTAGCGGGAGGTCGACCCTCCTACGAGCAGTACTTC. It yields the protein CASSRRLAGGRPSYEQYF.

The CDR3 is CASSRASGPYEQYF. CDR3 DNA: TGCGCCAGCAGCCGGGCATCTGGGCCGTACGAGCAGTACTTC. The chain recombines TRBV4-1 with TRBJ2-7, with unresolved D. V was clipped by 4 bases and J by 4 bases, with 14 bases between them. The germline CDR1 and CDR2 sequences are MGHRA and YSYEKL. CDR3 length: 14 residues.

V and J are TRBV30 and TRBJ1-5; tentatively, D is TRBD1 (5 bases). The CDR3 contains 15 residues. The germline CDR1 and CDR2 sequences are GTSNPN and SVGIG (reference sequence). The V end was cut by 0 bases, the J end by 7 bases, with 16 bases between. The CDR3 nucleotides are TGTGCCTGGAGTGTACGGGCAGGGATAGAGCAGCCCCAGCATTTT. This gives the protein CAWSVRAGIEQPQHF.

This rearrangement joins TRBV7-2 to TRBJ1-2, with 7 bases identical to TRBD1. After removal of 3 bases from V and 2 bases from J, the junction contained 9 bases not matched to a gene. The CDR3 sequence is 16 residues long. CDR1 and CDR2 (germline): SGHTA, FQGNSA. For the CDR3, the DNA is TGTGCCAGCAGCTTGAGCCCTGGGACAGCGAACTATGGCTACACCTTC. Protein sequence: CASSLSPGTANYGYTF.

This clone was recorded a few times. The chain employs TRBV6-5 and TRBJ1-4; 9 bases map to TRBD1. The germline V gene encodes CDR1 MNHEY and CDR2 SVGAGI. Trimming at V came to 5 bases and at J to 7 bases, leaving 2 bases not matched to a gene. The CDR3 has 13 residues. CDR3 in DNA: TGTGCCAGCAGTGCGGACAGGGGTGAAAAACTGTTTTTT. It yields the protein CASSADRGEKLFF.

This chain links TRBV11-2 with TRBJ1-5; D call uncertain. Trimming took 3 bases from V and 3 from J, leaving 3 bases between them. Germline CDR1 is SGHAT and CDR2 is FQNNGV. The CDR3 consists of 12 residues. The CDR3 sequence is CASSFNNQPQHF. Written as DNA, the CDR3 is TGTGCCAGCAGCTTCAACAATCAGCCCCAGCATTTT.